This T cell receptor beta chain appears in the sequencing data of a study of prognosis after radiotherapy for stage I lung cancer. Study in general: Enrolled patients comprised roughly 13 with newly diagnosed primary stage I lung tumors and five or six with oligometastatic NSCLC after surgical resection of the primary tumor. Histology showed adenocarcinoma in fewer than 15 patients versus squamous cell carcinoma in over five.

This clonotype was seen at least ten times. Its antigen is still unknown. TCR beta CDR3 was amplified from genomic DNA by two-round multiplex PCR. With primers specific to each TRBV and TRBJ gene, the first-round PCR was performed. TCRdb used MiXCR to reprocess the multiplex PCR reads, holding one entry per CDR3 protein. The top ten hold 33% of the sample, which has about 20,000 distinct CDR3 sequences, approximately 45% seen once. Study results and caveats: Lower values of Shannon entropy after stereotactic body radiation therapy were seen in patients who developed distant metastases. Whether the expanded TCR clones were tumor-specific was not determined.

V dropped 4 bases and J dropped 1 base, with 10 bases sitting between them. Germline V CDR1 and CDR2: SQVTM, ANQGSEA. The CDR3 loop spans 13 amino acids. The rearrangement joins TRBV29-1 to TRBJ1-1; a possible D gene is TRBD1 (5 bases). This TCR derives from a donor aged 50 or older with non-small cell lung cancer. Source: PBMCs, taken before or after stereotactic body radiation therapy (not recorded which). CDR3 loop: CSVVRQTNTEAFF. In DNA, the CDR3 is TGCAGCGTTGTTCGACAGACGAACACTGAAGCTTTCTTT.